These 6 T cell receptor beta chains came from one sample sequenced in a study of metastatic and nonmetastatic thyroid tumors. TCRdb re-clonotyped the PCR reads through MiXCR. Of about 8,100 clones detected, about 22% appear once; the ten largest clones hold roughly a sixth. Prior to thyroid surgery, none of the patients had received any treatment. The sequencing input was tumor tissue. The receptor source for this set is a female donor with papillary thyroid cancer or a benign thyroid nodule (not recorded which). Some clones in this sample may be carry-over from other donors' samples.

Within the sample, this clone is medium-sized. The V gene is TRBV5-1, the J gene TRBJ1-6; no firm D call. The ends were cut back, 0 bases at V and 3 bases at J, with 4 bases in the middle. Germline V gives CDR1 SGHRS, CDR2 YFSETQ. The CDR3 has 14 amino acids. The CDR3 protein is CASSLESYNSPLHF. The CDR3 DNA reads TGCGCCAGCAGCTTGGAGAGCTATAATTCACCCCTCCACTTT. Looking up the rest from reference TRBV5-1 and TRBJ1-6 gives the full variable domain: KAGVTQTPRYLIKTRGQQVTLSCSPISGHRSVSWYQQTPGQGLQFLFEYFSETQRNKGNFPGRFSGRQFSNSRSEMNVSTLELGDSALYLCASSLESYNSPLHFGNGTRLTVT.

In its sample, this clone is medium-sized. The V call is TRBV28, the J call TRBJ1-2; 10 bases align to TRBD1. This CDR3 is 14 amino acids long. CDR1 and CDR2 from the germline V gene are MDHEN and SYDVKM. Trimming took 5 bases from V and 6 from J; bases not matched to a gene: 6. The CDR3 DNA reads as TGTGCCAGCAGTCAAGACAGGGGGCTTGATGGCTACACCTTC. It specifies CASSQDRGLDGYTF.

This clone showed up many times. The chain joins TRBV20-1 to TRBJ2-3, with 7 nucleotides matching TRBD1. The trim removed 5 bases at V and 1 base at J, leaving 6 bases unmatched. There are 14 residues in the CDR3. Germline V gene sequence: CDR1 DFQATT, CDR2 SNEGSKA (reference sequence). CDR3 bases: TGCAGTGCTCCGAATCAGGGGGGCACAGATACGCAGTATTTT. Translation gives CSAPNQGGTDTQYF.

Only one count was recorded for this clone. Germline is not matched at one junction end, which may reflect a read error. V is TRBV12-3 or TRBV12-4 and J is TRBJ1-3; D perhaps matches TRBD1 (5 bases). This CDR3 has 12 residues. CDR3 sequence: CGSSSGGNTMYF. CDR3 in DNA: TGTGGCAGCAGTTCCGGGGGAAACACGATGTATTTT.

In this sample, this clone turned up a few times. In DNA, the CDR3 is TGTGCCAGCAGAAAAGAACGGGTCTACGAGCAGTACTTC. This encodes CASRKERVYEQYF. The J gene is TRBJ2-7, the V gene TRBV28; unclear D gene. CDR3 length equals 13 residues. Germline loops: CDR1 MDHEN, CDR2 SYDVKM. V lost 6 bases to trimming and J lost 3 bases, with 12 bases between them.

This clone was counted ten times or more. The J gene is TRBJ2-7, the V gene TRBV4-1; 12 nucleotides match TRBD2. CDR1 is MGHRA and CDR2 is YSYEKL in the germline V gene. The CDR3 is made up of 15 amino acids. The trim removed 1 base at V and 4 bases at J, leaving 2 bases unmatched. The CDR3 DNA reads TGCGCCAGCAGCCAAGGACTAGCGGGGGAGTACGAGCAGTACTTC. Translation: CASSQGLAGEYEQYF.